This T cell receptor (beta chain) was sequenced during a study of T cell responses to AZD1222 COVID-19 vaccine. Concerning this clone: Its target is unknown.

Findings of the study overall: Repertoire sampling was restricted to post-peak T cell response timepoints.

Germline V gene lookup returns CDR1 SGHRS and CDR2 YFSETQ. The ends were cut back, 5 bases at V and 1 base at J, with 13 bases in the middle. The CDR3 loop spans 14 amino acids. Produced via immunoSEQ multiplex PCR; TCRdb's table is partial and in-frame only. Altogether 52,000 or so clones are present, roughly 83% being singletons, with the ten largest covering 25% to 30%. The receptor was derived from an adult in good health. The V gene is TRBV5-1, the J gene TRBJ2-7; D is perhaps TRBD1 (6 bases). This sample comprised peripheral blood, obtained on day 0 of AZD1222 vaccination. The DNA for the CDR3 is TGCGCCAGCAGTCTCCGGACAGTTTCCTACGAGCAGTACTTC. It encodes CASSLRTVSYEQYF.